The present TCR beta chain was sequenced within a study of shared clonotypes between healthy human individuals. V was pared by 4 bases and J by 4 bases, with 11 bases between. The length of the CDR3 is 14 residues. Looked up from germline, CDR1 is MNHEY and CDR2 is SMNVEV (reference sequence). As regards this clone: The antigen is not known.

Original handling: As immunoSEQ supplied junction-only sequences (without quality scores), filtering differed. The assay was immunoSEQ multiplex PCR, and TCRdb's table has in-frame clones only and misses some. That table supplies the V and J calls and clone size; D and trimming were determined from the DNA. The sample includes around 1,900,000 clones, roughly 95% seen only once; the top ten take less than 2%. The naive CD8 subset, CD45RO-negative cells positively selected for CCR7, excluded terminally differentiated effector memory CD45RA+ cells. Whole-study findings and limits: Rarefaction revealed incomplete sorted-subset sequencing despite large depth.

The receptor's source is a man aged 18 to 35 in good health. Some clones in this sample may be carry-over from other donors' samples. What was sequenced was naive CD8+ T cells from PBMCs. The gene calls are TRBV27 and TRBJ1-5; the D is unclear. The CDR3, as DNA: TGTGCCAGCAGTTCCTATGGGGTAAATCAGCCCCAGCATTTT. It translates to CASSSYGVNQPQHF.